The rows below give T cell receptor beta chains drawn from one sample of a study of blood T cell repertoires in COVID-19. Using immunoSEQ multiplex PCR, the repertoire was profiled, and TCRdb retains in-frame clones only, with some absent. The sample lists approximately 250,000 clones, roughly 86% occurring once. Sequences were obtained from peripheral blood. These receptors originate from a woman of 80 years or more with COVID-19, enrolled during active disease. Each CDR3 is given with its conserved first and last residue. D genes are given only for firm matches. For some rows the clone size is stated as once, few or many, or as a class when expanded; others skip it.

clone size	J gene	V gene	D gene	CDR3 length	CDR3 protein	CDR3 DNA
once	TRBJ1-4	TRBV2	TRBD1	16	CASSVGRGQGSEKLFF	TGTGCCAGCAGTGTTGGTAGGGGACAGGGTAGTGAAAAACTGTTTTTT
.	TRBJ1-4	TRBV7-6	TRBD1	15	CASSLGTGGNEKLFF	TGTGCCAGCAGCTTAGGGACAGGGGGTAATGAAAAACTGTTTTTT
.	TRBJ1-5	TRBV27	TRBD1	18	CASSSGTGKGYSNQPQHF	TGTGCCAGCAGCTCCGGGACAGGGAAAGGGTATAGCAATCAGCCCCAGCATTTT
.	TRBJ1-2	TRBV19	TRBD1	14	CASSARDRVYGYTF	TGTGCCAGTAGTGCCCGGGACAGAGTCTATGGCTACACCTTC
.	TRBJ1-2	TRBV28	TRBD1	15	CASSSPGQGAFGYTF	TGTGCCAGCAGTTCCCCGGGACAGGGGGCGTTCGGCTACACCTTC
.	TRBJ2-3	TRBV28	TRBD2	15	CASSLGAGGTDTQYF	TGTGCCAGCAGTTTGGGGGCGGGGGGAACAGATACGCAGTATTTT
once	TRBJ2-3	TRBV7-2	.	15	CASSFNFRSTDTQYF	TGTGCCAGCAGCTTTAATTTCCGGAGCACAGATACGCAGTATTTT
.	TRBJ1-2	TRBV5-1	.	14	CASSLGQGNYGYTF	TGCGCCAGCAGCTTGGGGCAGGGTAACTATGGCTACACCTTC
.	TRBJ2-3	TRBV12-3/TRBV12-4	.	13	CASSLDRTDTQYF	TGTGCCAGCAGTTTAGACAGAACAGATACGCAGTATTTT
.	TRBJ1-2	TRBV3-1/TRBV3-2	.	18	CASSQRSRVWPFNYGYTF	TGTGCCAGCAGCCAAAGGAGCCGGGTGTGGCCCTTTAACTATGGCTACACCTTC
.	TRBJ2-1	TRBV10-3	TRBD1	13	CATSDRVSDEQFF	TGTGCCACCTCCGACAGGGTGAGCGATGAGCAGTTCTTC
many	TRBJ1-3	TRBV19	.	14	CASIHRSSGNTIYF	TGTGCCAGTATTCACCGGAGCTCTGGAAACACCATATATTTT
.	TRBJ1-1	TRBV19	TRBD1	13	CASSMATGSEAFF	TGTGCCAGTAGTATGGCGACAGGGTCTGAAGCTTTCTTT
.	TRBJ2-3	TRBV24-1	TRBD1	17	CATSDPGTGGYTDTQYF	TGTGCCACCAGTGATCCCGGGACAGGCGGTTACACAGATACGCAGTATTTT
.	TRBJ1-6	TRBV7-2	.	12	CASSSNNSPLHF	TGTGCCAGCAGCTCAAATAATTCACCCCTCCACTTT
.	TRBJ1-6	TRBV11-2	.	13	CASTQVGGPPLHF	TGTGCCAGCACCCAAGTGGGGGGTCCACCCCTCCACTTT
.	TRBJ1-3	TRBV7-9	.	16	CASRNQDSPGGNTIYF	TGTGCCAGCAGGAACCAGGACAGCCCGGGGGGAAACACCATATATTTT
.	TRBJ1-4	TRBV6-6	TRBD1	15	CASSYSGTGREKLFF	TGTGCCAGCAGTTACTCCGGGACAGGGCGCGAAAAACTGTTTTTT
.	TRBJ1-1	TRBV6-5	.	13	CASSRTANTEAFF	TGTGCCAGCAGTCGGACAGCGAACACTGAAGCTTTCTTT
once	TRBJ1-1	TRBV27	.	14	CASSLSPGLTEAFF	TGTGCCAGCAGTTTAAGTCCAGGTCTGACTGAAGCTTTCTTT
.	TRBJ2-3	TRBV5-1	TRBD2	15	CASSGTSGGRDTQYF	TGCGCCAGCAGCGGGACTAGCGGGGGTCGAGATACGCAGTATTTT
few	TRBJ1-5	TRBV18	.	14	CASSPTGGWQPQHF	TGTGCCAGCTCACCAACGGGGGGCTGGCAGCCCCAGCATTTT
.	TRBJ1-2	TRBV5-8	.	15	CASSLVRGGNYGYTF	TGTGCCAGCAGCTTGGTTCGGGGGGGGAACTATGGCTACACCTTC
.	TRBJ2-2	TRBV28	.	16	CASSSSVIPNTGELFF	TGTGCCAGCAGTTCGTCTGTTATTCCGAACACCGGGGAGCTGTTTTTT
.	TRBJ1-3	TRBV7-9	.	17	CASSRGGGVYGGNTIYF	TGTGCCAGCAGCAGGGGAGGGGGAGTTTATGGAGGAAACACCATATATTTT
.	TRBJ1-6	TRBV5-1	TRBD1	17	CASRFLGQGSSNSPLHF	TGCGCCAGCAGGTTCTTGGGACAGGGTTCGTCTAATTCACCCCTCCACTTT